This T cell receptor (beta chain) was recovered during a study of T cells in Graves' hyperthyroidism and ophthalmopathy. Whole-study findings and limits: Using 13 V-J features, a model discriminated ophthalmopathy from stable hyperthyroidism. The majority of expanded thyroid clonotypes above 0.001 also appeared in blood.

V gave up 3 bases and J gave up 0 bases; unmatched junction bases: 6. Germline CDR1 is SGDLS and CDR2 is YYNGEE. The CDR3 runs to 15 residues. With respect to this clonotype: Its cognate antigen is unknown.

Uncontrolled infection, other autoimmune disease, pregnancy or lactation disqualified patients from enrolment. PBMCs stemmed from over 7.5 ml fresh peripheral blood. Researchers took RNA transcripts and amplified the TCR beta CDR3 regions from them. HTBI primers drove first-round RT-PCR of the TCR CDR3. A single record per CDR3 protein comes from TCRdb applying MiXCR to the multiplex PCR reads. The sample lists some 50,000 distinct CDR3 sequences; around half were seen once. The source is a woman aged 50 to 60 with Graves' ophthalmopathy. Sequenced material: blood. The rearrangement joins TRBV9 to TRBJ2-7; TRBD2 aligns across 7 bases. The CDR3 region is CASSERAGRSYEQYF. The CDR3 region has the DNA TGTGCCAGCAGCGAACGAGCGGGGCGCTCCTACGAGCAGTACTTC.